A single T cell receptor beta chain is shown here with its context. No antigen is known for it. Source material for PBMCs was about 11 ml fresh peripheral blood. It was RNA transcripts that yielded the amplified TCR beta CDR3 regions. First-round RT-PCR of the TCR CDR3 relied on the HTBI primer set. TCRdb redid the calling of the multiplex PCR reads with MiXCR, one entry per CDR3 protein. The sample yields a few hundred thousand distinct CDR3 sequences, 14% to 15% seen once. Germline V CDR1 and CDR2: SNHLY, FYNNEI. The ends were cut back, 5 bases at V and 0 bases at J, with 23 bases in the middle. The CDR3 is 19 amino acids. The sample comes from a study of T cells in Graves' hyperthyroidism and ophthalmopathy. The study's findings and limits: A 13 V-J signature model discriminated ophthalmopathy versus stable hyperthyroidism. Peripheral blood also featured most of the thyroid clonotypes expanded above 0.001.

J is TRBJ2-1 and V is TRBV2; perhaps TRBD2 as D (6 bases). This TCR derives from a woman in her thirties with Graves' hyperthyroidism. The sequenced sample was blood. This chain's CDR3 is CASSRASAGGSSSYNEQFF. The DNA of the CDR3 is TGTGCCAGCAGTAGAGCTAGCGCTGGTGGGTCGAGCTCCTACAATGAGCAGTTCTTC.